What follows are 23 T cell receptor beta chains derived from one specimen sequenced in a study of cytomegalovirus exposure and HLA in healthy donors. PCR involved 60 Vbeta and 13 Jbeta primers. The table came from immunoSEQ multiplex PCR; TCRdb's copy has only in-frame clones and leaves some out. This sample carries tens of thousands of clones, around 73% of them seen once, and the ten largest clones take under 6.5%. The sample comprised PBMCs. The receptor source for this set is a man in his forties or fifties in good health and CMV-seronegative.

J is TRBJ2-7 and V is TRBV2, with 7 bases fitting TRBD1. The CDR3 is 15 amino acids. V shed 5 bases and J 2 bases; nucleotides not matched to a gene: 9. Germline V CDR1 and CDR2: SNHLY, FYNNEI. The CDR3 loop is CASSYLTGTAYEQYF. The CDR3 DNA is TGTGCCAGCAGTTATTTGACAGGGACGGCCTACGAGCAGTACTTC.

The CDR3 DNA sequence: TGTGCCAGCAGTACGCAGGGGACTAATGAAAAACTGTTTTTT. Encoded protein: CASSTQGTNEKLFF. This sequence joins TRBV2 and TRBJ1-4, with D perhaps matching TRBD1 (6 bases). The germline gives CDR1 SNHLY, CDR2 FYNNEI. The V end was cut by 5 bases, the J end by 2 bases, with 9 bases between. CDR3 size: 14 residues.

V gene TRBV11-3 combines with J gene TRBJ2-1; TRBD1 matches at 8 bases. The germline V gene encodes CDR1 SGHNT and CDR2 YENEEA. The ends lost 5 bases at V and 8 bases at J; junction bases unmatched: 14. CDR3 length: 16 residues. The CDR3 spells CASSKQGVNGNDEQFF. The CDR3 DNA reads TGTGCCAGCAGCAAACAGGGGGTTAACGGTAATGATGAGCAGTTCTTC.

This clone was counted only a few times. Here the CDR3 DNA reads TGTGCCAGCAGTGAAGAATTGGCCACCCAATTTTTCTATGGCTACACCTTC. Protein product: CASSEELATQFFYGYTF. J is TRBJ1-2 and V is TRBV6-1, with unresolved D. CDR1 MNHNS and CDR2 SASEGT come from the germline V gene. This CDR3 has 17 residues. Trimming cost V 1 base and J 4 bases, with 19 bases left between them.

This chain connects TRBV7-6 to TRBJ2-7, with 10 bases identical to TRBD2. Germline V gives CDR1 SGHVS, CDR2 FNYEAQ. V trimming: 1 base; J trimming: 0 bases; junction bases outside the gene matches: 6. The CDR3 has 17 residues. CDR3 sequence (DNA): TGTGCCAGCAGCTTAGGGAGTAGCGGGGGGCGCTCCTACGAGCAGTACTTC. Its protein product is CASSLGSSGGRSYEQYF.

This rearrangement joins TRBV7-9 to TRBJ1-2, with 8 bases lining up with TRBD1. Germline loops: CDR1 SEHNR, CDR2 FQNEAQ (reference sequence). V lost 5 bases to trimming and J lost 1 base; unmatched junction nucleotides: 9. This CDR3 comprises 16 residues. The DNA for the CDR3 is TGTGCCAGCAGCAGCCCCCTGGACAGGGTTAACTATGGCTACACCTTC. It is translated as CASSSPLDRVNYGYTF.

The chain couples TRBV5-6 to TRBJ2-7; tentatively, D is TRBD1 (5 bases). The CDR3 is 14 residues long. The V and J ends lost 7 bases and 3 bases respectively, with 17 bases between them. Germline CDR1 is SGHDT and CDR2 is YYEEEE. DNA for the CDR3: TGTGCCAGCGGCCGAAGACAGAACCTCTACGAGCAGTACTTC. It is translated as CASGRRQNLYEQYF.

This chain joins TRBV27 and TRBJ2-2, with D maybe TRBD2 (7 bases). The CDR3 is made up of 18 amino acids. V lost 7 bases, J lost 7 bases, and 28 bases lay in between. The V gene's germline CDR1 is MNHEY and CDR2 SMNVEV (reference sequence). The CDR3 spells CASKPIRRGIRGNGELFF. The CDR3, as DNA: TGTGCCAGCAAACCTATTAGGCGGGGGATCAGGGGCAACGGGGAGCTGTTTTTT.

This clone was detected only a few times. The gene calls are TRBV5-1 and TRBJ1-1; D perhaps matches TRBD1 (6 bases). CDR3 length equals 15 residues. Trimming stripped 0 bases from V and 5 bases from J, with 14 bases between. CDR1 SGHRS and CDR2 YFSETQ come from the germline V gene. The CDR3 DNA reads TGCGCCAGCAGCTTGGCGGGAGGGGGAGGTACTGAAGCTTTCTTT. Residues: CASSLAGGGGTEAFF. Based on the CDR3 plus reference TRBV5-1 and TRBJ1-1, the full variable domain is KAGVTQTPRYLIKTRGQQVTLSCSPISGHRSVSWYQQTPGQGLQFLFEYFSETQRNKGNFPGRFSGRQFSNSRSEMNVSTLELGDSALYLCASSLAGGGGTEAFFGQGTRLTVV.

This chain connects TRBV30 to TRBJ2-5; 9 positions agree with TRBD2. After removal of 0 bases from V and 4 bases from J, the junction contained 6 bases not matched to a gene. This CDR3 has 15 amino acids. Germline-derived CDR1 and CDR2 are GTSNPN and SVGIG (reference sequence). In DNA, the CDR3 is TGTGCCTGGAGTGTTGGGGCGGGGGGGTTAGAGACCCAGTACTTC. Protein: CAWSVGAGGLETQYF.

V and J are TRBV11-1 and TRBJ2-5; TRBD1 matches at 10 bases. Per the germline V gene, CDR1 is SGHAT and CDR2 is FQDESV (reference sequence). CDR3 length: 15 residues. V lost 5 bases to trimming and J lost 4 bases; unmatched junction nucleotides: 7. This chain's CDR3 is CASSPKGDRGETQYF. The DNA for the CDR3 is TGTGCCAGCAGCCCAAAAGGGGACAGGGGAGAGACCCAGTACTTC.

In DNA form, the CDR3 reads TGTGCCAGCAGTGAACTACAGGGCTCTAGCACAGATACGCAGTATTTT. It is translated as CASSELQGSSTDTQYF. V gene TRBV6-1 combines with J gene TRBJ2-3, with a tentative D call TRBD1 (6 bases). With 2 bases removed from V and 0 bases from J, the gap between germline ends came to 12 bases. The germline V gene has CDR1 MNHNS and CDR2 SASEGT. This CDR3 is built from 16 residues.

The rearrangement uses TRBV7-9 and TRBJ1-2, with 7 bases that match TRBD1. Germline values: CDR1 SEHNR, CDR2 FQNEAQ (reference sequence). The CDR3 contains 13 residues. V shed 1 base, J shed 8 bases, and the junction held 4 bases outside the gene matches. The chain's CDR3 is CASSLETGEGYTF. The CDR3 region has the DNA TGTGCCAGCAGCTTAGAAACAGGGGAAGGCTACACCTTC.

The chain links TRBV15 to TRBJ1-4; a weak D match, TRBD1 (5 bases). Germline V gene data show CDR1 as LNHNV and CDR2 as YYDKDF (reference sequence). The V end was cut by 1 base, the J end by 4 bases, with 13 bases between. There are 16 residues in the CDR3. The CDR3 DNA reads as TGTGCCACCAGCAGAGGTGGTACAGGTGGTAATGAAAAACTGTTTTTT. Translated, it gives CATSRGGTGGNEKLFF. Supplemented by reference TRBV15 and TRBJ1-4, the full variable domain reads DAMVIQNPRYQVTQFGKPVTLSCSQTLNHNVMYWYQQKSSQAPKLLFHYYDKDFNNEADTPDNFQSRRPNTSFCFLDIRSPGLGDTAMYLCATSRGGTGGNEKLFFGSGTQLSVL.

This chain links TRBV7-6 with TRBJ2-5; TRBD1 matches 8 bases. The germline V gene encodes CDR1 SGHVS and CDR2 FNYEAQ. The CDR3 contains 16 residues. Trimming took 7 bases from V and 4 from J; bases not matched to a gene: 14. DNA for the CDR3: TGTGCCAGCATCTTGCTACAGGGGGTCTCGGGAGAGACCCAGTACTTC. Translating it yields CASILLQGVSGETQYF.

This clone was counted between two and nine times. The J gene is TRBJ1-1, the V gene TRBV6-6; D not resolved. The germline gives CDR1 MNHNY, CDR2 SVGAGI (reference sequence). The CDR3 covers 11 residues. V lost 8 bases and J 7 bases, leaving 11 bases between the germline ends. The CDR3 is CASGLTYEAFF. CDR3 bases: TGTGCCAGCGGGCTGACCTATGAAGCTTTCTTT.

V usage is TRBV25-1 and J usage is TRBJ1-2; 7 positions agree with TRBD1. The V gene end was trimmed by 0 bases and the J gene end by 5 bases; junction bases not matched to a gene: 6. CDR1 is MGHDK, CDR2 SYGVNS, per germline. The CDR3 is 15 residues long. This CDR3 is CASSEYTGVYYGYTF. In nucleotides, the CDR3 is TGTGCCAGCAGTGAATATACAGGGGTTTATTATGGCTACACCTTC.

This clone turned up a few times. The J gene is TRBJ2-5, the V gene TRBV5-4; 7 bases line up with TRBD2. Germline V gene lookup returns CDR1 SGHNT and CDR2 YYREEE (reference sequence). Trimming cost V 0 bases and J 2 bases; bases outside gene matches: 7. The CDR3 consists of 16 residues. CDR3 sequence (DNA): TGTGCCAGCAGCTTGGCCCCGACGGGGGGACAAGAGACCCAGTACTTC. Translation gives CASSLAPTGGQETQYF.

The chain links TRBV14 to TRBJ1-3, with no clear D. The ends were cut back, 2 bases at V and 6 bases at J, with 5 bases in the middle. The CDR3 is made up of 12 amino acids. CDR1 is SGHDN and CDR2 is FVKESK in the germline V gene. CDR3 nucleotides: TGTGCCAGCAGCCAACACATAAACACCATATATTTT. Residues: CASSQHINTIYF.

The CDR3 loop is CASSIAPGYDGYTF. CDR3 nucleotide sequence: TGTGCCAGCAGCATAGCCCCAGGGTACGATGGCTACACCTTC. The rearrangement links TRBV21-1 to TRBJ1-2; TRBD1 is the table's D call and was not checked against the DNA. TRBV21-1 counts as a pseudogene. This CDR3 is 14 amino acids long.

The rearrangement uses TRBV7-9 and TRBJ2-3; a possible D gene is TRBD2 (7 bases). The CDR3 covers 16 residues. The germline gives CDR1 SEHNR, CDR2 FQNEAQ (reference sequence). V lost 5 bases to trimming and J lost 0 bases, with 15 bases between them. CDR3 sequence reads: CASSPIRGASTDTQYF. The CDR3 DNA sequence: TGTGCCAGCAGCCCCATCCGGGGGGCTAGCACAGATACGCAGTATTTT. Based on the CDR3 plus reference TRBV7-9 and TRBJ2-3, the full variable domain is DTGVSQNPRHKITKRGQNVTFRCDPISEHNRLYWYRQTLGQGPEFLTYFQNEAQLEKSRLLSDRFSAERPKGSFSTLEIQRTEQGDSAMYLCASSPIRGASTDTQYFGPGTRLTVL.

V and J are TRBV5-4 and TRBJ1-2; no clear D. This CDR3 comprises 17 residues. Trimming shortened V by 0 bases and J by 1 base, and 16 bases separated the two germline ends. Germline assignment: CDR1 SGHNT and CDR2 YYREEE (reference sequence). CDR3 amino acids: CASSLGAVPHLNYGYTF. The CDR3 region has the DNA TGTGCCAGCAGCTTGGGGGCCGTTCCACACCTTAACTATGGCTACACCTTC.

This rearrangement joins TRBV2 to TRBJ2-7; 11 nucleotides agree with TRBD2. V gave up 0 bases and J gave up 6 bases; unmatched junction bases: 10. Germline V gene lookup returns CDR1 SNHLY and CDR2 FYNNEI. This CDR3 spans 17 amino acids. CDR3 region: CASSEASGGAKRSEQYF. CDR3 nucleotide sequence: TGTGCCAGCAGTGAAGCTAGCGGGGGGGCCAAAAGAAGCGAGCAGTACTTC.